Shown below are 15 T cell receptor beta chains from a single sample sequenced in a study of T cell repertoires in cytomegalovirus infection. TCRdb redid the calling of the reads with MiXCR, one entry per CDR3 protein. The sample lists around 800,000 distinct CDR3 sequences, less than 35% occurring once. These receptors' antigens are unknown. The specimen comprised cultured CD8+ T cells from PBMCs, sampled from culture after CMV antigen stimulation. These receptors all come from a human donor in good health (CMV status not recorded). Some clones in this sample may be carry-over from other donors' samples.

Remarks on this clonotype: This could be a read error, since a much larger clone is one nucleotide away. This chain joins TRBV7-9 and TRBJ1-1; D not resolved. CDR3 length: 11 residues. Trimming left V 5 bases short and J 11 bases short, with 12 bases between. Germline V gene sequence: CDR1 SEHNR, CDR2 FQNEAQ (reference sequence). CDR3 sequence: CASSLGYDAFF. The CDR3 DNA reads TGTGCCAGCAGCCTAGGGTATGATGCTTTCTTT.

The chain links TRBV6-5 to TRBJ1-2; D gene ambiguous. This CDR3 spans 12 amino acids. The germline V and J ends were trimmed by 3 bases and 14 bases, with 16 bases remaining between them. CDR1 MNHEY and CDR2 SVGAGI come from the germline V gene. The CDR3 is CASSYEGREYTF. CDR3 bases: TGTGCCAGCAGTTATGAAGGCAGAGAGTATACCTTC.

This clonotype was counted a few times. The chain joins TRBV6-2 or TRBV6-3 to TRBJ2-3, with D possibly TRBD1 on 6 matching bases. The CDR3 totals 15 residues. Germline V CDR1 and CDR2: MNHEY, SVGEGT. Trimming shortened V by 5 bases and J by 3 bases, and 15 bases separated the two germline ends. The CDR3 coding sequence is TGTGCCAGCAGTACCCGACAGGCGAGTACAGATACGCAGTATTTT. It is translated as CASSTRQASTDTQYF.

This chain links TRBV27 with TRBJ1-1; D perhaps matches TRBD1 (5 bases). The CDR3 sequence is 13 residues long. Germline V gives CDR1 MNHEY, CDR2 SMNVEV (reference sequence). Trimming took off 2 bases at V and 5 bases at J, with 9 bases between the two ends. The CDR3 region has the DNA TGTGCCAGCAGTTTAGGGGCGTGGACTGAAGCTTTCTTT. This gives the protein CASSLGAWTEAFF.

The chain joins TRBV5-4 to TRBJ2-6; the D gene is possibly TRBD1 (6 bases). The CDR3 has 18 amino acids. The V end lost 2 bases, the J end lost 1 base, and 16 bases lay between the germline ends. Germline lookup yields CDR1 SGHNT and CDR2 YYREEE (reference sequence). As DNA, the CDR3 is TGTGCCAGCAGCTTACCTTGGACAGAGTCTTCTGGGGCCAACGTCCTGACTTTC. Encoded protein: CASSLPWTESSGANVLTF.

This clonotype was seen repeatedly, ten times or more. CDR3 residues: CSARDSSGAYYGYTF. In DNA form, the CDR3 reads TGCAGTGCTAGAGATTCTTCGGGGGCTTACTATGGCTACACCTTC. The rearrangement joins TRBV20-1 to TRBJ1-2; D perhaps matches TRBD1 (6 bases). Germline V gives CDR1 DFQATT, CDR2 SNEGSKA (reference sequence). Trimming took 0 bases from V and 3 from J, leaving 14 bases between them. The CDR3 extends over 15 amino acids.

The chain couples TRBV28 to TRBJ2-5; possibly TRBD2 for D (6 bases). The V end lost 6 bases, the J end lost 4 bases, and 12 bases lay between the germline ends. CDR3 size: 13 residues. Per germline, CDR1 MDHEN and CDR2 SYDVKM. The CDR3 here is CASSRERGETQYF. The CDR3 nucleotides read TGTGCCAGCAGCCGGGAGAGGGGAGAGACCCAGTACTTC.

This clonotype was counted a few times. In DNA form, the CDR3 reads TGTGCCAGCAGTTTCCAGCGTTCCTACAATGAGCAGTTCTTC. As protein: CASSFQRSYNEQFF. This chain connects TRBV27 to TRBJ2-1; D ambiguous. Germline loops: CDR1 MNHEY, CDR2 SMNVEV (reference sequence). Between the trimmed V and J ends, which lost 3 bases and 1 base, there was a span of 7 bases. CDR3 length equals 14 residues.

V usage is TRBV27 and J usage is TRBJ1-2, with unresolved D. Germline V lookup: CDR1 MNHEY, CDR2 SMNVEV (reference sequence). The V end lost 4 bases, the J end lost 1 base, and 13 bases lay between the germline ends. CDR3 length equals 15 residues. CDR3 residues: CASSSFDGRNYGYTF. The CDR3 bases are TGTGCCAGCAGTTCATTTGATGGCCGTAACTATGGCTACACCTTC.

The V call is TRBV9, the J call TRBJ1-1; D ambiguous. Trimming cost V 0 bases and J 0 bases, with 12 bases left between them. Germline CDR1 reads SGDLS; CDR2 reads YYNGEE. The CDR3 has 16 residues. Here the CDR3 DNA reads TGTGCCAGCAGCGTAGGGGAAAGCTACCTGAACACTGAAGCTTTCTTT. Translated, it gives CASSVGESYLNTEAFF.

This clonotype came up many times. The chain recombines TRBV7-2 with TRBJ2-3, with D perhaps TRBD1 or TRBD2 (6 bases each). With 4 bases removed from V and 4 bases from J, the gap between germline ends came to 18 bases. The CDR3 loop spans 16 amino acids. Germline lookup yields CDR1 SGHTA and CDR2 FQGNSA. The CDR3 here is CASSWRDTSLADTQYF. Written as DNA, the CDR3 is TGTGCCAGCAGCTGGAGGGACACAAGTCTTGCAGATACGCAGTATTTT.

This rearrangement joins TRBV6-1 to TRBJ1-2; TRBD1 matches at 7 bases. Germline CDR1 and CDR2: MNHNS and SASEGT. The length of the CDR3 is 15 residues. The ends lost 1 base at V and 4 bases at J; junction bases unmatched: 6. CDR3 sequence (DNA): TGTGCCAGCAGTGAAGAGGTCCGACAGGGCTATGGCTACACCTTC. The encoded protein is CASSEEVRQGYGYTF.

V and J are TRBV7-8 and TRBJ2-7; 10 nucleotides match TRBD2. Losses at the gene ends were 7 bases for V and 0 bases for J; bases not matched to a gene: 6. Germline-derived CDR1 and CDR2 are SGHVS and FQNEAQ. The CDR3 spans 15 residues. The CDR3 sequence: CASKLSGGASYEQYF. The CDR3 DNA is TGTGCCAGCAAACTAAGCGGGGGGGCCTCCTACGAGCAGTACTTC.

This clonotype was counted between two and nine times. V gene TRBV12-3 or TRBV12-4 combines with J gene TRBJ2-5, with 15 bases matching TRBD2. CDR3 length: 17 residues. Trimming cost V 6 bases and J 5 bases; bases outside gene matches: 10. CDR3 region: CASRPGLAGGPGETQYF. The CDR3 DNA is TGTGCCAGCAGACCAGGACTAGCGGGGGGGCCGGGGGAGACCCAGTACTTC.

The chain has TRBV19 and TRBJ1-1, with D perhaps matching TRBD1 (5 bases). CDR3 size: 15 residues. V lost 7 bases and J lost 0, with 15 bases in between. Germline V gene sequence: CDR1 LNHDA, CDR2 SQIVND (reference sequence). The CDR3 here is CASTHLGRVNTEAFF. The CDR3 DNA sequence: TGTGCCAGTACCCATCTCGGCAGGGTGAACACTGAAGCTTTCTTT.